This T cell receptor beta chain was captured by sequencing in a study of blood T cell repertoires in COVID-19. Looking at the study overall: Both acute and convalescent COVID-19 samples were obtained from the United States, Italy and Spain. T cells, B-cell-depleted T cells, or PBMCs provided the cDNA or gDNA that served as material.

Authors' processing steps: Reference gene primer amplification gave estimated nucleated cell counts. The assay was immunoSEQ multiplex PCR, and TCRdb's table has in-frame clones only and misses some. That table gives V, J and clone size, and the DNA gave D and trimming. The sample holds approximately 93,000 clones, 70% to 90% seen once. This CDR3 contains 16 residues. Germline values: CDR1 MDHEN, CDR2 SYDVKM. V trimming: 6 bases; J trimming: 2 bases; junction bases outside the gene matches: 10. Sequencing was carried out using peripheral blood. This TCR was recovered from a man aged 50 or older with active or convalescent COVID-19. The chain employs TRBV28 and TRBJ2-1; 7 nucleotides line up with TRBD2. The CDR3 region is CASSLLGRGTYNEQFF. CDR3 nucleotides: TGTGCCAGCAGCCTTCTGGGGCGGGGGACCTACAATGAGCAGTTCTTC.